A selection of T cell receptor beta chains follows, all from one sample in a study of blood T cell repertoires in COVID-19. Only in-frame clones appear in the TCRdb table, and some are missing; sequencing was by immunoSEQ multiplex PCR. The table lists under 200,000 clones, just over 90% of them singletons. The sequencing input was peripheral blood. These TCRs come from a man between 18 and 29 years old with acute or convalescent COVID-19. Both conserved end residues are part of each CDR3. Each record gives: J gene, CDR3 length, V gene, D gene, clone size, CDR3 protein, CDR3 DNA. The D gene is left open where the match is weak. Clone size appears in some rows only: once, few, many, or a class for an expanded clone.

j_call: TRBJ1-1
cdr3_length: 15
v_call: TRBV6-2/TRBV6-3
d_call: TRBD1
clone_size: .
cdr3_aa: CASSYRQGLSTEAFF
cdr3_nt: TGTGCCAGCAGTTACCGACAGGGGCTGAGCACTGAAGCTTTCTTT

j_call: TRBJ2-7
cdr3_length: 14
v_call: TRBV19
d_call: .
clone_size: .
cdr3_aa: CASSTLQIRYEQYF
cdr3_nt: TGTGCCAGTAGTACCCTCCAGATCCGATACGAGCAGTACTTC

j_call: TRBJ1-2
cdr3_length: 16
v_call: TRBV19
d_call: .
clone_size: once
cdr3_aa: CASHPPGGGNIVGYTF
cdr3_nt: TGTGCCAGTCACCCCCCTGGGGGGGGCAATATAGTTGGCTACACCTTC

j_call: TRBJ2-3
cdr3_length: 15
v_call: TRBV7-6
d_call: TRBD2
clone_size: .
cdr3_aa: CASSLGSGSTDTQYF
cdr3_nt: TGTGCCAGCAGCTTAGGTAGCGGGAGCACAGATACGCAGTATTTT

j_call: TRBJ2-2
cdr3_length: 12
v_call: TRBV5-1
d_call: .
clone_size: .
cdr3_aa: CASSLFTGELFF
cdr3_nt: TGCGCCAGCAGCCTCTTCACCGGGGAGCTGTTTTTT

j_call: TRBJ2-7
cdr3_length: 15
v_call: TRBV11-2
d_call: TRBD2
clone_size: once
cdr3_aa: CASRESSGRNYEQYF
cdr3_nt: TGTGCCAGCAGAGAATCTAGCGGGCGGAACTACGAGCAGTACTTC

j_call: TRBJ2-2
cdr3_length: 17
v_call: TRBV9
d_call: .
clone_size: .
cdr3_aa: CASSVDAAADYTGELFF
cdr3_nt: TGTGCCAGCAGCGTAGATGCGGCGGCCGACTACACCGGGGAGCTGTTTTTT

j_call: TRBJ2-2
cdr3_length: 12
v_call: TRBV9
d_call: .
clone_size: .
cdr3_aa: CASSVATGELFF
cdr3_nt: TGTGCCAGCAGCGTGGCAACCGGGGAGCTGTTTTTT

j_call: TRBJ2-1
cdr3_length: 16
v_call: TRBV5-4
d_call: TRBD1
clone_size: once
cdr3_aa: CASSPLPRQGYNEQFF
cdr3_nt: TGTGCCAGCAGCCCCCTGCCGAGACAGGGTTACAATGAGCAGTTCTTC

j_call: TRBJ2-3
cdr3_length: 13
v_call: TRBV19
d_call: .
clone_size: .
cdr3_aa: CASNQLGTDTQYF
cdr3_nt: TGTGCCAGTAATCAACTAGGAACAGATACGCAGTATTTT

j_call: TRBJ1-4
cdr3_length: 15
v_call: TRBV18
d_call: TRBD1
clone_size: .
cdr3_aa: CASSRTQGAAEKLFF
cdr3_nt: TGTGCCAGCTCCCGAACACAGGGGGCGGCGGAAAAACTGTTTTTT

j_call: TRBJ2-6
cdr3_length: 16
v_call: TRBV25-1
d_call: .
clone_size: .
cdr3_aa: CASSEWGDSGANVLTF
cdr3_nt: TGTGCCAGCAGTGAATGGGGCGACTCTGGGGCCAACGTCCTGACTTTC

j_call: TRBJ1-2
cdr3_length: 15
v_call: TRBV6-5
d_call: TRBD1
clone_size: .
cdr3_aa: CASSYSGQGARGYTF
cdr3_nt: TGTGCCAGCAGTTACTCGGGACAGGGGGCTCGAGGCTACACCTTC

j_call: TRBJ1-1
cdr3_length: 15
v_call: TRBV11-2
d_call: TRBD1
clone_size: .
cdr3_aa: CASSLDGLVTGEAFF
cdr3_nt: TGTGCCAGCAGCTTAGATGGGTTAGTGACAGGGGAAGCTTTCTTT

j_call: TRBJ1-1
cdr3_length: 14
v_call: TRBV5-1
d_call: .
clone_size: .
cdr3_aa: CASSGGAGGTEAFF
cdr3_nt: TGCGCCAGCAGCGGAGGGGCAGGTGGCACTGAAGCTTTCTTT

j_call: TRBJ2-7
cdr3_length: 14
v_call: TRBV5-6
d_call: .
clone_size: .
cdr3_aa: CASSLELANDEQYF
cdr3_nt: TGTGCCAGCAGCTTGGAGTTAGCGAACGACGAGCAGTACTTC

j_call: TRBJ1-3
cdr3_length: 15
v_call: TRBV5-1
d_call: .
clone_size: .
cdr3_aa: CASSLGGRDGNTIYF
cdr3_nt: TGCGCCAGCAGCTTGGGGGGGCGCGATGGAAACACCATATATTTT

j_call: TRBJ2-3
cdr3_length: 14
v_call: TRBV6-5
d_call: .
clone_size: .
cdr3_aa: CASTGGLSTDTQYF
cdr3_nt: TGTGCCAGCACGGGGGGCCTAAGCACAGATACGCAGTATTTT

j_call: TRBJ2-5
cdr3_length: 16
v_call: TRBV2
d_call: TRBD1
clone_size: .
cdr3_aa: CASSKQGGTGFETQYF
cdr3_nt: TGTGCCAGCAGTAAACAAGGGGGGACAGGGTTTGAGACCCAGTACTTC

j_call: TRBJ1-4
cdr3_length: 14
v_call: TRBV7-2
d_call: .
clone_size: .
cdr3_aa: CASSLGTGGEKLFF
cdr3_nt: TGTGCCAGCAGCTTAGGAACGGGAGGGGAAAAACTGTTTTTT

j_call: TRBJ1-1
cdr3_length: 15
v_call: TRBV5-1
d_call: TRBD1
clone_size: .
cdr3_aa: CASSLGSGGSPEAFF
cdr3_nt: TGCGCCAGCAGCTTGGGGTCAGGGGGCAGCCCTGAAGCTTTCTTT

j_call: TRBJ2-5
cdr3_length: 18
v_call: TRBV5-1
d_call: .
clone_size: .
cdr3_aa: CASSMHLAGLSLGETQYF
cdr3_nt: TGCGCCAGCAGCATGCACTTGGCTGGGCTATCGTTGGGAGAGACCCAGTACTTC